Detailed here is one TCR beta chain. The V gene's germline CDR1 is SGHVS and CDR2 FQNEAQ. The V end was cut by 1 base, the J end by 4 bases, with 11 bases between. This CDR3 is 15 amino acids long. The data derive from a study of patients and donors after allogeneic stem cell transplantation. TCRdb reprocessed the RT-PCR reads with MiXCR, giving one entry per CDR3 protein. The sample lists approximately 430,000 distinct CDR3 sequences, more than 15% seen once, with 7% to 7.5% in the top ten. J is TRBJ2-1 and V is TRBV7-8; no firm D call. The sequencing sample was made of blood, either unsorted or a sorted T cell fraction (not recorded which). The receptor was derived from a human donor who was either an allogeneic HSCT recipient or a stem cell or donor lymphocyte infusion donor (not recorded which). It is not recorded whose cells these are; they may come from a transplant donor. In nucleotides, the CDR3 is TGTGCCAGCAGCTTAGAAGCGCTGACTTACAATGAGCAGTTCTTC. This sequence encodes CASSLEALTYNEQFF. Using reference TRBV7-8 and TRBJ2-1 for the parts outside the CDR3, the full variable domain is GAGVSQSPRYKVAKRGQDVALRCDPISGHVSLFWYQQALGQGPEFLTYFQNEAQLDKSGLPSDRFFAERPEGSVSTLKIQRTQQEDSAVYLCASSLEALTYNEQFFGPGTRLTVL.